This T cell receptor (beta chain) was observed in a study of T cell repertoires in cytomegalovirus infection. Looking at the study overall: Recently identified HLA-C-restricted CMV epitopes and well-studied HLA-B-restricted CMV epitopes were used by the study. General study points: It was HLA-C-restricted CMV-specific TCR beta clonotypes that dominated the response ex vivo.

As regards this clonotype: Its antigen is currently unknown. At one of its ends the junction is not consistent with the germline gene, which may arise from a read error.

One entry per CDR3 protein, called by TCRdb with MiXCR from the reads. The repertoire holds some 700,000 distinct CDR3 sequences, with 30% to 35% as singletons. Germline CDR1 KGHSH, CDR2 LQKENI. CDR3 length: 11 residues. The rearrangement joins TRBV18 to TRBJ1-1; TRBD1 aligns across 7 bases. This clonotype was obtained from a human donor in good health (CMV status not recorded). Some clones in this sample may be carry-over from other donors' samples. Sequenced here: cultured PBMCs, sampled from culture after CMV antigen stimulation. CDR3 nucleotides: TGTGCCAGCTCACCAATCGGGGACAGCGTCTTT. This codes for CASSPIGDSVF. Based on the CDR3 plus reference TRBV18 and TRBJ1-1, the full variable domain is NAGVMQNPRHLVRRRGQEARLRCSPMKGHSHVYWYRQLPEEGLKFMVYLQKENIIDESGMPKERFSAEFPKEGPSILRIQQVVRGDSAAYFCASSPIGDSVFGQGTRLTVV.